This T cell receptor beta chain was documented in a study of shared clonotypes between healthy human individuals. Study-level background: Serving as donors were a couple of women and a few men, whose ages spanned 18 to 49.

The assay ran at deep level. The repertoire was sequenced with immunoSEQ multiplex PCR; TCRdb's copy has only in-frame clones and lacks some. The sample yields over 1.5 million clones, 95% to 99% seen once. Whole-study findings and limits: With several donors compared, approximately 5% of naive CD4 clonotypes were shared. Generation of non-shared clonotypes was less probable than generation of clonotypes shared by all four donors.

Of note for this clone: Its cognate antigen is unknown.

This CDR3 is built from 18 residues. Germline assignment: CDR1 SNHLY and CDR2 FYNNEI. Trimming stripped 8 bases from V and 3 bases from J, with 28 bases between. Sequencing input: naive CD4+ T cells sorted from blood. Subset in this sample: CD45RA+ positively selected. This clonotype was obtained from a man aged 25-45 years in good health. The gene calls are TRBV2 and TRBJ2-5, with D possibly matching TRBD2 (5 bases). This CDR3 reads CASRSFPISAGTKETQYF. The CDR3 region has the DNA TGTGCCAGCCGATCCTTTCCCATCTCGGCGGGCACCAAAGAGACCCAGTACTTC.